This T cell receptor beta chain was observed in a study of persistence of HIV-infected CD4 T cells. Looking at the study overall: Suppressive ART had lasted a median of approximately eight years.

Sequencing used immunoSEQ version 4 in survey mode. The assay was immunoSEQ multiplex PCR, and TCRdb's table has in-frame clones only and misses some. Among around 8,000 clones listed, 61% were seen once. Cells were stimulated with CMV-infected fibroblast lysates at about 10 ug/mL. Sorting of responding CD4+ T cells relied on upregulated CD40 ligand together with CD69. For at least 4 years, plasma HIV-1 RNA was undetectable (<50 copies/mL). The CDR3 length is 15 residues. Trimming left V 1 base short and J 5 bases short, with 15 bases between. The germline V gene has CDR1 SGHAT and CDR2 FQDESV (reference sequence). With regard to this clone: Its antigen remains unidentified.

J is TRBJ2-7 and V is TRBV11-1; tentatively, D is TRBD1 (6 bases). The receptor was derived from an adult man with HIV who was CMV-seropositive. The specimen was CD4+ T cells sorted from PBMCs after roughly 18-hour stimulation, collected from a patient who received antiretroviral therapy. CDR3: CASSLGTAHRDEQYF. DNA for the CDR3: TGTGCCAGCAGCTTAGGGACAGCACACCGGGACGAGCAGTACTTC.